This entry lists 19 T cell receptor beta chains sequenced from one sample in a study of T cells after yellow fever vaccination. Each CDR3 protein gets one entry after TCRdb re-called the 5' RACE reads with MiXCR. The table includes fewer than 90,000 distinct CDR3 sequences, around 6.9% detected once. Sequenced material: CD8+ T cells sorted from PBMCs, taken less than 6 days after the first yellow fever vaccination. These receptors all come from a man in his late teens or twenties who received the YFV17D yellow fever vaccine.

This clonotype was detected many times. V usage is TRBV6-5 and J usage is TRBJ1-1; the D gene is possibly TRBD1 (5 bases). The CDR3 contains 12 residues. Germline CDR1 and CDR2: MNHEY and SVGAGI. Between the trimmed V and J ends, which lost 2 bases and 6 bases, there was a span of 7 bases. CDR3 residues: CASSYGGAEAFF. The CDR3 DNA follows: TGTGCCAGCAGTTACGGGGGGGCTGAAGCTTTCTTT.

The CDR3 DNA reads TGCAGTGCTAGAGCTACACCGGGACTCGGCACAGATACGCAGTATTTT. Encoded protein: CSARATPGLGTDTQYF. V is TRBV20-1 and J is TRBJ2-3, with a weak D call TRBD2 (6 bases). Germline lookup yields CDR1 DFQATT and CDR2 SNEGSKA (reference sequence). The CDR3 sequence is 16 residues long. V lost 1 base to trimming and J lost 1 base, with 15 bases between them.

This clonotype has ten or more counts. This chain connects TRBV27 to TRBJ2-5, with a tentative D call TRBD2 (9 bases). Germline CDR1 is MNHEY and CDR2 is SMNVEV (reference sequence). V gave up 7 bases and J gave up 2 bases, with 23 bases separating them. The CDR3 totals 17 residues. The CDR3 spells CASKGQGLAGVQETQYF. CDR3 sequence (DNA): TGTGCCAGCAAAGGACAGGGCTTAGCGGGGGTACAAGAGACCCAGTACTTC.

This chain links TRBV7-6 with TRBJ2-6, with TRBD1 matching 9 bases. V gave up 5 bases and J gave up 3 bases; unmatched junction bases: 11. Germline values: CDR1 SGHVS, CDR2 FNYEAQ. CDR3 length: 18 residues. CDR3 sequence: CASSPQTGGWGGANVLTF. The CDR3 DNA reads TGTGCCAGCAGCCCGCAGACAGGGGGATGGGGTGGGGCCAACGTCCTGACTTTC.

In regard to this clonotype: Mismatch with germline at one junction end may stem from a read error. CDR3 DNA: TGTGTCAGCAGTTGGAGAGGCGGGGCGGCGGGAAATGAGCAGTTCTTC. Translated: CVSSWRGGAAGNEQFF. The V gene is TRBV6-5, the J gene TRBJ2-1, with D maybe TRBD2 (6 bases). The germline CDR1 and CDR2 sequences are MNHEY and SVGAGI. This CDR3 has 16 amino acids.

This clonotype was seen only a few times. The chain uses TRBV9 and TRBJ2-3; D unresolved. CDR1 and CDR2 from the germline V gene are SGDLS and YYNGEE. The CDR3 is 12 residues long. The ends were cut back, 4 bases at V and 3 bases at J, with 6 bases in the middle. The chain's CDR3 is CASSKITDTQYF. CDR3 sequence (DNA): TGTGCCAGCAGCAAAATTACAGATACGCAGTATTTT. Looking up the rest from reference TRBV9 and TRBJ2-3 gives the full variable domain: DSGVTQTPKHLITATGQRVTLRCSPRSGDLSVYWYQQSLDQGLQFLIQYYNGEERAKGNILERFSAQQFPDLHSELNLSSLELGDSALYFCASSKITDTQYFGPGTRLTVL.

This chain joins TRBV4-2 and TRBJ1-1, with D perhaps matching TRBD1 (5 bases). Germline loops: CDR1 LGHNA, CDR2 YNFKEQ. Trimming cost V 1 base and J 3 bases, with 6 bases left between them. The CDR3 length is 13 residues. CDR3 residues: CASSQVGDTEAFF. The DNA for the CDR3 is TGTGCCAGCAGCCAAGTAGGGGACACTGAAGCTTTCTTT.

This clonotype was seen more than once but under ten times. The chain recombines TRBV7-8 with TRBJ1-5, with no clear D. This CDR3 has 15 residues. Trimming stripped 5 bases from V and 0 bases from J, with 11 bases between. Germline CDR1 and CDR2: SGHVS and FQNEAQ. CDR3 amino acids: CASSPGWNSNQPQHF. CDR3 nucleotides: TGTGCCAGCAGCCCCGGGTGGAATAGCAATCAGCCCCAGCATTTT.

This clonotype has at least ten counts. This chain's CDR3 is CASSQANYEQFF. Here the CDR3 DNA reads TGTGCCAGCAGCCAAGCCAACTATGAGCAGTTCTTC. The rearrangement joins TRBV14 to TRBJ2-1; D gene uncertain. Looked up from germline, CDR1 is SGHDN and CDR2 is FVKESK. The CDR3 spans 12 residues. V lost 1 base to trimming and J lost 8 bases, with 6 bases between them.

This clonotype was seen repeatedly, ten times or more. CDR3 sequence reads: CATSLVGGYSNQPQHF. The CDR3 DNA sequence: TGTGCCACAAGTTTGGTGGGGGGTTATAGCAATCAGCCCCAGCATTTT. V gene TRBV6-5 combines with J gene TRBJ1-5, with D perhaps TRBD1 (5 bases). Germline V gives CDR1 MNHEY, CDR2 SVGAGI. Trimming removed 10 bases at V and 0 bases at J, with 19 bases between. This CDR3 contains 16 residues.

The CDR3 reads CASSSGYNQPQHF. The CDR3, as DNA: TGTGCCAGCAGTTCAGGGTACAATCAGCCCCAGCATTTT. The rearrangement uses TRBV28 and TRBJ1-5; D perhaps matches TRBD1 (5 bases). This CDR3 has 13 residues. The germline V and J ends were trimmed by 4 bases and 3 bases, with 7 bases remaining between them. Per the germline V gene, CDR1 is MDHEN and CDR2 is SYDVKM.

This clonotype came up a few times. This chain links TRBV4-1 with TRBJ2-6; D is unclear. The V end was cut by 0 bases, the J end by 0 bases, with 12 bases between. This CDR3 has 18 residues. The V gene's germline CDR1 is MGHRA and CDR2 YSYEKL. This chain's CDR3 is CASSQDSGSISGANVLTF. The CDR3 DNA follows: TGCGCCAGCAGCCAAGATTCGGGCTCCATCTCTGGGGCCAACGTCCTGACTTTC.

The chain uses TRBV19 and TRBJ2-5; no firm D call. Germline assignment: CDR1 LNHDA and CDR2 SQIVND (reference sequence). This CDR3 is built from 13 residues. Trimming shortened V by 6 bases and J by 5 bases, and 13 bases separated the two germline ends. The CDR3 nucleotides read TGTGCCAGTAGGCACGGACCCGCGGAGACCCAGTACTTC. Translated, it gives CASRHGPAETQYF.

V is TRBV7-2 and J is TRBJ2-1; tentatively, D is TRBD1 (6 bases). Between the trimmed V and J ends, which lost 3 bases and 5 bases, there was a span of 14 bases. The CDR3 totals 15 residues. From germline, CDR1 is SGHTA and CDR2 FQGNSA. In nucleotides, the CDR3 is TGTGCCAGCAGCTTGGGCAGGGGACGGAACAATGAGCAGTTCTTC. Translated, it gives CASSLGRGRNNEQFF.

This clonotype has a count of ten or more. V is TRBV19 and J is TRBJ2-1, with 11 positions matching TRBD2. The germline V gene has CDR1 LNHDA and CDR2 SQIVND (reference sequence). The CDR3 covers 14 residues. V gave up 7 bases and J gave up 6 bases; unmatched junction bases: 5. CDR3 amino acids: CASKKTSGVNEQFF. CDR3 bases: TGTGCCAGTAAAAAGACTAGCGGGGTCAATGAGCAGTTCTTC.

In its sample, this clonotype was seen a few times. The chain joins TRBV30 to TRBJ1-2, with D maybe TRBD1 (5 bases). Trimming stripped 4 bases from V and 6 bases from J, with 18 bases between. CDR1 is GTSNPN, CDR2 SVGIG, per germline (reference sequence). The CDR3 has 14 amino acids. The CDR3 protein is CAWNRGVGVDGYTF. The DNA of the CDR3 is TGTGCCTGGAATCGGGGGGTCGGGGTTGATGGCTACACCTTC.

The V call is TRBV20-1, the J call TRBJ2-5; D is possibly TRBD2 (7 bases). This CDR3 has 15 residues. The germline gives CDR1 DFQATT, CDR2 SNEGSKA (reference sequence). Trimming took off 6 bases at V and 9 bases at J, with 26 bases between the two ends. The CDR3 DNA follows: TGCAGTGCCCCGGACGGGCGGGGGCCCGAGGAAGCCCAGTACTTC. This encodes CSAPDGRGPEEAQYF.

The CDR3 DNA reads TGCGCCAGCAGCCAATTCACTAGCACAGATACGCAGTATTTT. Protein sequence: CASSQFTSTDTQYF. The chain combines TRBV4-3 with TRBJ2-3; D is uncertain. The V end lost 2 bases, the J end lost 0 bases, and 6 bases lay between the germline ends. Germline loops: CDR1 LGHNA, CDR2 YSLEER. CDR3 length: 14 residues.

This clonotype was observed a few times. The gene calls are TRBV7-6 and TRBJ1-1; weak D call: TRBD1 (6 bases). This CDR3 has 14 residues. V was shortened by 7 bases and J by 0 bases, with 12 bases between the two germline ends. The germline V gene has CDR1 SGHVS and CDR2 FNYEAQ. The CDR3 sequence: CASTPGGLNTEAFF. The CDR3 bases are TGTGCCAGCACCCCCGGGGGCCTGAACACTGAAGCTTTCTTT.